This T cell receptor (beta chain) stems from a study of shared clonotypes between healthy human individuals. Looking at the study overall: The donor pool was made up of a couple of women and three men aged 18 to 49. Whole-study findings and limits: It was only blood that was sampled, and tissue repertoires likely differ.

Germline values: CDR1 MDHEN, CDR2 SYDVKM. Trimming stripped 3 bases from V and 5 bases from J, with 8 bases between. The CDR3 is 12 residues long. Turning to this clone: What it binds is unknown.

Some clones are missing from TCRdb's copy, which holds only in-frame ones; the method was immunoSEQ multiplex PCR. The table lists over 95,000 clones, 55% to 70% of them singletons, with roughly a quarter in the top ten. All donors were Caucasian adults living in Nashville, Tennessee. The sample comprised memory CD8+ T cells sorted from blood. Noted subset: CD45RO+ cells pooled with CCR7-negative TemRA cells. The chain combines TRBV28 with TRBJ2-7; D gene ambiguous. This TCR was recovered from a woman aged 25 to 39 in good health. CDR3 sequence reads: CASSFPGNEQYF. The CDR3 bases are TGTGCCAGCAGTTTTCCTGGGAACGAGCAGTACTTC.